Described below is a single TCR beta chain sequence and its context. Vbeta (60) and Jbeta (13) primers were used in the PCR. In the authors' workflow: It was a later analysis that counted 83 million or so unique TCR beta chains, of which some 9.9 million were shared. Sequencing was performed with immunoSEQ multiplex PCR; in TCRdb, only in-frame clones are kept and a portion is missing. The V and J calls and clone size were taken over from that table, and D and trimming were inferred from the DNA. The profile shows some 120,000 clones, 9.5% of them singletons. The entry originates in a study of cytomegalovirus exposure and HLA in healthy donors. The germline CDR1 and CDR2 sequences are MNHNY and SVGAGI (reference sequence). This CDR3 is built from 15 residues. Trimming at V came to 2 bases and at J to 3 bases, leaving 1 base not matched to a gene.

The sample taken for sequencing was PBMCs. This chain links TRBV6-6 with TRBJ2-1; 10 positions match TRBD1. The sequence came from a man between 25 and 39 years old in good health and CMV-seronegative. The CDR3 spells CASSYGTGDYNEQFF. The DNA of the CDR3 is TGTGCCAGCAGTTACGGGACAGGGGACTACAATGAGCAGTTCTTC.